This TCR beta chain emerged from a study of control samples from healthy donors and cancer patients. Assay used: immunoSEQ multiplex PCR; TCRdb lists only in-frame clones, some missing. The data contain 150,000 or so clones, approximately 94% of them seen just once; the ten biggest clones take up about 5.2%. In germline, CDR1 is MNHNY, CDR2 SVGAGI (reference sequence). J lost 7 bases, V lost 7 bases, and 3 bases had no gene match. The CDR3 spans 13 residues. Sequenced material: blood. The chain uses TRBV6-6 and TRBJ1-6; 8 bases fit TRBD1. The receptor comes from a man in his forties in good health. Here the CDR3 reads CASTRGQNSPLHF. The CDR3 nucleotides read TGTGCCAGCACCAGGGGGCAGAATTCACCCCTCCACTTT.